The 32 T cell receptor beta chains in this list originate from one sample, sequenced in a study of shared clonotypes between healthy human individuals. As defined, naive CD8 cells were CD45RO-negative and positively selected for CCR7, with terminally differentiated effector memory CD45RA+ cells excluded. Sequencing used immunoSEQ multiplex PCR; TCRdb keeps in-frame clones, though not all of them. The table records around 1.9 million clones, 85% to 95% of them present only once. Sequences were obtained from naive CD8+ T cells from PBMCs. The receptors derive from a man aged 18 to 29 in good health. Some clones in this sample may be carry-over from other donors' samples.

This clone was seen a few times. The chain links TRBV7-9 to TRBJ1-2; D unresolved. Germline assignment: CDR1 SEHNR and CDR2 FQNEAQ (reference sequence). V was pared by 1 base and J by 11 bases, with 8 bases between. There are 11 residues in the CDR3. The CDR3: CASSLVWEYTF. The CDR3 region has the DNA TGTGCCAGCAGCTTAGTTTGGGAATACACCTTC.

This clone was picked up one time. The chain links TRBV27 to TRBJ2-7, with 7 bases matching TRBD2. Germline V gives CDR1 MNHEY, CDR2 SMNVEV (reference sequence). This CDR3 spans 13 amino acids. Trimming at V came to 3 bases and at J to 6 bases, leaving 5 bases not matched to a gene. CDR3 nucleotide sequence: TGTGCCAGCAGTTTGGGAGCGGGGATCGAGCAGTACTTC. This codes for CASSLGAGIEQYF.

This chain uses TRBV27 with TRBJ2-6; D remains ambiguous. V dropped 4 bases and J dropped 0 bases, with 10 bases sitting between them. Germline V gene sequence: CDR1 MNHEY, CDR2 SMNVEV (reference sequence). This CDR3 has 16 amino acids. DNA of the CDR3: TGTGCCAGCAGTTCTGGGGTTGGCTCTGGGGCCAACGTCCTGACTTTC. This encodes CASSSGVGSGANVLTF.

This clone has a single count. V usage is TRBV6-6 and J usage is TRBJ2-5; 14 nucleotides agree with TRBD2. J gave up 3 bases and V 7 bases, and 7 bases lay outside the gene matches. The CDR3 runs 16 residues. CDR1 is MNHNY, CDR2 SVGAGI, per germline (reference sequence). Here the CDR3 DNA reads TGTGCCAGCATGGGGGGACTAGCGGGAGAAGAAGAGACCCAGTACTTC. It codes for CASMGGLAGEEETQYF.

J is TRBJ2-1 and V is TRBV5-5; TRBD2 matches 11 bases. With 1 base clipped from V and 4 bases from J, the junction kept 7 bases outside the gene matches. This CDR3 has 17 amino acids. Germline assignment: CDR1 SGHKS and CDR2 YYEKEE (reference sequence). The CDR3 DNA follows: TGTGCCAGCAGCTTGTCGATAGCGGGAGGGCCATACAATGAGCAGTTCTTC. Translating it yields CASSLSIAGGPYNEQFF.

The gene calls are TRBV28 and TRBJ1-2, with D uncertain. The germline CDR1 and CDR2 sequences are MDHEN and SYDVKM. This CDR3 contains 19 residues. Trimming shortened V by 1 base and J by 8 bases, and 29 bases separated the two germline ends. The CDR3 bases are TGTGCCAGCAGTTTATCGTCTGCCCCCCGGCGTTTCGGGGTCTGGGGCTACACCTTC. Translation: CASSLSSAPRRFGVWGYTF.

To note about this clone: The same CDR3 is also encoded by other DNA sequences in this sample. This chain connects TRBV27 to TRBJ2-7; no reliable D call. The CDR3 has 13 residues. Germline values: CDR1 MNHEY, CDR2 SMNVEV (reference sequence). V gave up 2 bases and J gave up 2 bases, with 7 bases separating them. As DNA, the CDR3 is TGTGCCAGCAGTTTACGAGTAACCTACGAGCAGTACTTC. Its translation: CASSLRVTYEQYF.

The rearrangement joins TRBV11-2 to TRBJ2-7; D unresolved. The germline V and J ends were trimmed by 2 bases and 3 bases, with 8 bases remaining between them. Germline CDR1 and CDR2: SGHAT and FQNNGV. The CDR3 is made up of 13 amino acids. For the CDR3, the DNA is TGTGCCAGCAGCTTAATTAGTAACTACGAGCAGTACTTC. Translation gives CASSLISNYEQYF.

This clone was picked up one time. This chain's CDR3 is CASSSTRDPGTDTQYF. The CDR3 region has the DNA TGTGCCAGCAGCAGTACGCGGGATCCCGGCACAGATACGCAGTATTTT. This chain uses TRBV7-9 with TRBJ2-3; D is perhaps TRBD2 (6 bases). With 5 bases removed from V and 1 base from J, the gap between germline ends came to 16 bases. Per the germline V gene, CDR1 is SEHNR and CDR2 is FQNEAQ (reference sequence). The CDR3 totals 16 residues. The variable domain in full, completed from reference TRBV7-9 and TRBJ2-3, reads DTGVSQNPRHKITKRGQNVTFRCDPISEHNRLYWYRQTLGQGPEFLTYFQNEAQLEKSRLLSDRFSAERPKGSFSTLEIQRTEQGDSAMYLCASSSTRDPGTDTQYFGPGTRLTVL.

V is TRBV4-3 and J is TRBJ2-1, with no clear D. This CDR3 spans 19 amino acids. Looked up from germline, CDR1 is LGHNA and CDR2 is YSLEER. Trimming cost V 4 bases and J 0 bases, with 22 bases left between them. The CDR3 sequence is CASSPTGFTPIPSYNEQFF. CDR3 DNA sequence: TGCGCCAGCAGCCCCACCGGCTTCACTCCGATACCCTCCTACAATGAGCAGTTCTTC.

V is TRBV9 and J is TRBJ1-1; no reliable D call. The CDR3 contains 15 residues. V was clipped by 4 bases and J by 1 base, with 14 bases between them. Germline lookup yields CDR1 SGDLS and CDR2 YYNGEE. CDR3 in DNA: TGTGCCAGCAGCCCTTATCCGGCAGCGAACACTGAAGCTTTCTTT. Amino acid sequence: CASSPYPAANTEAFF.

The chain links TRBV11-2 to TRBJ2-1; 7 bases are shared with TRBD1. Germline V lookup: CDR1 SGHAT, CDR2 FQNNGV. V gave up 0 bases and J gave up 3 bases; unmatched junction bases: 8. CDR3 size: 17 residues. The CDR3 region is CASSLDLGQGDYNEQFF. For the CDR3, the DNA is TGTGCCAGCAGCTTAGATCTCGGTCAGGGGGACTACAATGAGCAGTTCTTC.

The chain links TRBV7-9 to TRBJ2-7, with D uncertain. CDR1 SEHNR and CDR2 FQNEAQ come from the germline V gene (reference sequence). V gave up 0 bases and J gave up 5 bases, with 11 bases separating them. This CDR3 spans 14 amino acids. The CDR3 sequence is CASSLAKETNEQYF. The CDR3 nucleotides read TGTGCCAGCAGCTTAGCAAAAGAAACTAACGAGCAGTACTTC.

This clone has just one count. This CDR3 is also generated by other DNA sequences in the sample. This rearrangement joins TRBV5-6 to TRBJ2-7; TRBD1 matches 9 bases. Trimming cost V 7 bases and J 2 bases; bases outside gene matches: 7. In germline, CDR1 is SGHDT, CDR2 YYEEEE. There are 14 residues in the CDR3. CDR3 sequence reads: CASSAGTGPYEQYF. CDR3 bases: TGTGCCAGCTCCGCCGGGACAGGGCCCTACGAGCAGTACTTC.

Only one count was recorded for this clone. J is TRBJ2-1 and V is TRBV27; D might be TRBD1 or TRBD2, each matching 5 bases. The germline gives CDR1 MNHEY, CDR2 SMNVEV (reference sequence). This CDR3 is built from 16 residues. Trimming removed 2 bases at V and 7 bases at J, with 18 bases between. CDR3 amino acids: CASSLMPGSIRNEQFF. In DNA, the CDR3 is TGTGCCAGCAGTTTAATGCCAGGGAGTATTCGGAATGAGCAGTTCTTC.

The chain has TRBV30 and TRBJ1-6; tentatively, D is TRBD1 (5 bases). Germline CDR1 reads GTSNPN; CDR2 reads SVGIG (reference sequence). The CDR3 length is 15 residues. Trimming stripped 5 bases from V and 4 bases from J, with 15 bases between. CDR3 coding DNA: TGTGCCTGGTGGGACGAGGGCCTATATAATTCACCCCTCCACTTT. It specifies CAWWDEGLYNSPLHF.

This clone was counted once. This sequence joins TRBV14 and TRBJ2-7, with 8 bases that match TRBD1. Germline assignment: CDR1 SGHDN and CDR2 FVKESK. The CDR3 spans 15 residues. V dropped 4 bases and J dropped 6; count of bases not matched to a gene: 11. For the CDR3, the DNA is TGTGCCAGCAGCCTCCACAGGGGGAGAGGGGGCGAGCAGTACTTC. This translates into CASSLHRGRGGEQYF.

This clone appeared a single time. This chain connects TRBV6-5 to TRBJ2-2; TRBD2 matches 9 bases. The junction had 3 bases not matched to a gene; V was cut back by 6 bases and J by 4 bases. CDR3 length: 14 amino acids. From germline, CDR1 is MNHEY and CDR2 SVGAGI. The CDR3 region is CASSPTSGTGELFF. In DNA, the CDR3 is TGTGCCAGCAGCCCGACTAGCGGCACCGGGGAGCTGTTTTTT.

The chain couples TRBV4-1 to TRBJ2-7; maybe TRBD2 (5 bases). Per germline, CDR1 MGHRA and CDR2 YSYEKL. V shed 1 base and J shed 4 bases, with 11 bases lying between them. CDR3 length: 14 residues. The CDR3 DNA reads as TGCGCCAGCAGCCAAGTGGGAGAGGGTTACGAGCAGTACTTC. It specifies CASSQVGEGYEQYF.

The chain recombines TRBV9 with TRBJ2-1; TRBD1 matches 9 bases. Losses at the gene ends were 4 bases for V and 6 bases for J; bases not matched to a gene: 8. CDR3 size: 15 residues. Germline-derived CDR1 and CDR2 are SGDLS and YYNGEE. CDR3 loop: CASSHGGQGANEQFF. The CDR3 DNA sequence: TGTGCCAGCAGCCACGGGGGACAGGGTGCCAATGAGCAGTTCTTC.

For the CDR3, the DNA is TGCAGCGCCGCCGCGGGACAATTGAACACTGAAGCTTTCTTT. Translating it yields CSAAAGQLNTEAFF. The rearrangement uses TRBV29-1 and TRBJ1-1, with a tentative D call TRBD1 (6 bases). There are 14 residues in the CDR3. CDR1 and CDR2 (germline): SQVTM, ANQGSEA. V dropped 7 bases and J dropped 0 bases, with 15 bases sitting between them.

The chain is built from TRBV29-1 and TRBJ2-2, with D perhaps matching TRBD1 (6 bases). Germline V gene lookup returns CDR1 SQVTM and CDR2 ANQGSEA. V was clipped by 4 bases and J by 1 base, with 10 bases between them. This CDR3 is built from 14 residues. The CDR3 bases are TGCAGCGTTGCCAGGGGCGAGAACACCGGGGAGCTGTTTTTT. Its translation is CSVARGENTGELFF.

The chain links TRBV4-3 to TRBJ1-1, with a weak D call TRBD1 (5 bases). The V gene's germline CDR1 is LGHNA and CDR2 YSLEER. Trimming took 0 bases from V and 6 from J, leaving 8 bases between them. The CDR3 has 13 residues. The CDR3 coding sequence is TGCGCCAGCAGCCAAGATGGGGGGGCTGAAGCTTTCTTT. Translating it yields CASSQDGGAEAFF.

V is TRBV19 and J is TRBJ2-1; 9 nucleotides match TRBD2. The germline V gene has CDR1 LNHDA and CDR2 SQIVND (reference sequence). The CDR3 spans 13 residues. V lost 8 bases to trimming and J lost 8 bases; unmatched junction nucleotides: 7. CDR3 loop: CASSPLAGDEQFF. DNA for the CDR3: TGTGCCAGTTCACCGTTAGCGGGAGATGAGCAGTTCTTC.

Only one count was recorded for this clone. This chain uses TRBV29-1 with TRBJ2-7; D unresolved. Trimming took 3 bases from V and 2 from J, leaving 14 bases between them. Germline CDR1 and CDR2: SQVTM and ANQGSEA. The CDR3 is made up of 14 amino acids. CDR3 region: CSVDVGVATYEQYF. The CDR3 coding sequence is TGCAGCGTTGACGTTGGGGTAGCAACCTACGAGCAGTACTTC.

The CDR3 DNA sequence: TGTGCCAGCAGCCTTAGCCGGGACAGGGGATTCAATGAGCAGTTCTTC. It yields the protein CASSLSRDRGFNEQFF. V usage is TRBV6-6 and J usage is TRBJ2-1, with TRBD1 matching 10 bases. The CDR3 length is 16 residues. The junction had 11 bases not matched to a gene; V was cut back by 6 bases and J by 6 bases. Per germline, CDR1 MNHNY and CDR2 SVGAGI (reference sequence).

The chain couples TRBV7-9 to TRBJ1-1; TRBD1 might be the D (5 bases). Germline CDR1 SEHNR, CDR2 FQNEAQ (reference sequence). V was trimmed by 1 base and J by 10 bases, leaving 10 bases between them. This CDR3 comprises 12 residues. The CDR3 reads CASSLGGSGAFF. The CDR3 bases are TGTGCCAGCAGCTTAGGGGGGTCCGGAGCTTTCTTT.

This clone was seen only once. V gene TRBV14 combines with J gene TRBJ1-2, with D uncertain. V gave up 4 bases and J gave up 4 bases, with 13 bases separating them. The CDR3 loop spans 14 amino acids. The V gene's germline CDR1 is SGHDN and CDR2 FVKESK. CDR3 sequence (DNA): TGTGCCAGCAGCCCCGGTGGTTGGGTCTATGGCTACACCTTC. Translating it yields CASSPGGWVYGYTF.

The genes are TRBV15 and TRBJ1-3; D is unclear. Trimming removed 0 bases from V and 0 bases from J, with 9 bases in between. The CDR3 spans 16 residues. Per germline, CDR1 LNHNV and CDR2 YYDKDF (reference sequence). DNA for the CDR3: TGTGCCACCAGCAGAGATCCGTTGAGCTCTGGAAACACCATATATTTT. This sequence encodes CATSRDPLSSGNTIYF.

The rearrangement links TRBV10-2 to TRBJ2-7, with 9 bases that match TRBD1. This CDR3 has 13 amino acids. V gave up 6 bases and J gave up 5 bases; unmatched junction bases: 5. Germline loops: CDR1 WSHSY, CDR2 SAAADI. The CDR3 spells CASSWDRVNEQYF. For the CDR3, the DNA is TGCGCCAGCAGCTGGGACAGGGTCAACGAGCAGTACTTC.

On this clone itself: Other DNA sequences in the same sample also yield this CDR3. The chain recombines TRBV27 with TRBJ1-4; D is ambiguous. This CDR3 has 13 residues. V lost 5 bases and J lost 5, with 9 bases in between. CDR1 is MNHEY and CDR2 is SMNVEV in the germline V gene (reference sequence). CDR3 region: CASSRLGNEKLFF. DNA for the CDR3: TGTGCCAGCAGTAGGTTAGGGAATGAAAAACTGTTTTTT. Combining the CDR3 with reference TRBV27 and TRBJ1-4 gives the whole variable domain EAQVTQNPRYLITVTGKKLTVTCSQNMNHEYMSWYRQDPGLGLRQIYYSMNVEVTDKGDVPEGYKVSRKEKRNFPLILESPSPNQTSLYFCASSRLGNEKLFFGSGTQLSVL.

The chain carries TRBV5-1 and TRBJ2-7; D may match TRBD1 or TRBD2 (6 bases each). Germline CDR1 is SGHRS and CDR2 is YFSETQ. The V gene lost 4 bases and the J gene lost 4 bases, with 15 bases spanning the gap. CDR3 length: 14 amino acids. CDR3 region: CASSPWGAGYEQYF. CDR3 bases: TGCGCCAGCAGCCCGTGGGGGGCGGGGTACGAGCAGTACTTC. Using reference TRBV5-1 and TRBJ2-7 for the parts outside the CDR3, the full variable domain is KAGVTQTPRYLIKTRGQQVTLSCSPISGHRSVSWYQQTPGQGLQFLFEYFSETQRNKGNFPGRFSGRQFSNSRSEMNVSTLELGDSALYLCASSPWGAGYEQYFGPGTRLTVT.